Shown below are 28 T cell receptor beta chains from a single sample sequenced in a study of CD8 T cells in ankylosing spondylitis. The antigens these receptors bind are not known. TCRdb fed the 5' RACE reads into MiXCR, producing one record per CDR3 protein. In the table there are some 220,000 distinct CDR3 sequences, around 6.6% of which are singletons. Points from the study as a whole: About 8 highly homologous variants made up a TCR beta motif, and this motif appeared characteristic of ankylosing spondylitis blood.

The specimen sequenced was blood, either unsorted or a sorted T cell fraction (not recorded which). These receptors came from a male donor with ankylosing spondylitis.

This clonotype appeared once. The chain links TRBV10-1 to TRBJ2-7; D possibly corresponds to TRBD1 (5 bases). V was cut by 4 bases and J by 0 bases, with 7 bases left in between. The V gene's germline CDR1 is WNHNN and CDR2 SYGVQD (reference sequence). The CDR3 consists of 13 residues. CDR3 coding DNA: TGCGCCAGCAGTGTGGGGCCCTCCTACGAGCAGTACTTC. Translated: CASSVGPSYEQYF.

This rearrangement joins TRBV28 to TRBJ2-3, with D perhaps matching TRBD1 or TRBD2 (5 bases each). The V end was cut by 4 bases, the J end by 6 bases, with 11 bases between. There are 13 residues in the CDR3. Germline V CDR1 and CDR2: MDHEN, SYDVKM. The chain's CDR3 is CASSWDPADTQYF. The CDR3 region has the DNA TGTGCCAGCAGTTGGGACCCTGCTGATACGCAGTATTTT.

In its sample, this clonotype was seen many times. This sequence joins TRBV7-9 and TRBJ1-1; TRBD1 matches 8 bases. Germline CDR1 and CDR2: SEHNR and FQNEAQ (reference sequence). V was clipped by 2 bases and J by 0 bases; unmatched bases: 2. This CDR3 has 15 residues. The CDR3 spells CASSLTGGLNTEAFF. The CDR3 DNA follows: TGTGCCAGCAGCTTAACAGGGGGTCTGAACACTGAAGCTTTCTTT.

There are many counts of this clonotype. This sequence joins TRBV2 and TRBJ2-1, with TRBD2 matching over 8 bases. There are 14 residues in the CDR3. The ends lost 9 bases at V and 3 bases at J; junction bases unmatched: 7. Germline V CDR1 and CDR2: SNHLY, FYNNEI. The CDR3 DNA reads TGTGCCAGTTGCGCGGCGGGAGGCTACAATGAGCAGTTCTTC. Translating it yields CASCAAGGYNEQFF. The variable domain in full, with the rest retrieved from reference TRBV2 and TRBJ2-1, is EPEVTQTPSHQVTQMGQEVILRCVPISNHLYFYWYRQILGQKVEFLVSFYNNEISEKSEIFDDQFSVERPDGSNFTLKIRSTKLEDSAMYFCASCAAGGYNEQFFGPGTRLTVL.

This clonotype has at least ten counts. This chain connects TRBV28 to TRBJ2-2, with a tentative D call TRBD1 (7 bases). Germline V CDR1 and CDR2: MDHEN, SYDVKM. Trimming shortened V by 4 bases and J by 5 bases, and 14 bases separated the two germline ends. This CDR3 is built from 15 residues. This chain's CDR3 is CASSSTQGRTGELFF. DNA for the CDR3: TGTGCCAGCAGTTCTACACAGGGGAGGACCGGGGAGCTGTTTTTT.

Concerning this clonotype itself: A junction boundary mismatches the germline segment, possibly from a read error. J is TRBJ1-1 and V is TRBV12-3 or TRBV12-4; D gene uncertain. The CDR3 runs to 11 residues. The CDR3 loop reads CAISLFQEAFF. In nucleotides, the CDR3 is TGTGCCATCAGTTTATTCCAGGAGGCTTTCTTT.

This clonotype was seen repeatedly, ten times or more. This chain joins TRBV9 and TRBJ2-1; 7 nucleotides match TRBD2. This CDR3 has 17 amino acids. J gave up 6 bases and V 0 bases, and 12 bases lay outside the gene matches. Germline V gene lookup returns CDR1 SGDLS and CDR2 YYNGEE. The CDR3 nucleotides read TGTGCCAGCAGCGTAGTCCCCAATCGAGGGAGGGGCAATGAGCAGTTCTTC. Amino acids: CASSVVPNRGRGNEQFF.

This clonotype has at least ten counts. The CDR3 does not end in the conserved phenylalanine or tryptophan, so this is likely a read error. The DNA is left out, because the CDR3 cannot be placed on it with certainty; the CDR3 is given as TCRdb lists it. The chain employs TRBV3-1 and TRBJ2-5; the table's D call of TRBD1 was not tested on the DNA. The length of the CDR3 is 11 amino acids, counting both ends. Germline CDR1 is LGHDT and CDR2 is YNNKEL (reference sequence). CDR3 protein: CASSQGTGQWL.

This clonotype was counted a few times. The V gene is TRBV5-5, the J gene TRBJ1-3, with 7 bases lining up with TRBD1. Germline CDR1 is SGHKS and CDR2 is YYEKEE (reference sequence). This CDR3 is 17 amino acids long. The ends lost 2 bases at V and 2 bases at J; junction bases unmatched: 10. The chain's CDR3 is CASSFLPLDRAGNTIYF. For the CDR3, the DNA is TGTGCCAGCAGCTTTCTCCCTCTTGACAGGGCTGGAAACACCATATATTTT. The full variable domain, rest sourced from reference TRBV5-5 and TRBJ1-3, is DAGVTQSPTHLIKTRGQQVTLRCSPISGHKSVSWYQQVLGQGPQFIFQYYEKEERGRGNFPDRFSARQFPNYSSELNVNALLLGDSALYLCASSFLPLDRAGNTIYFGEGSWLTVV.

This clonotype has ten or more counts. The chain couples TRBV7-8 to TRBJ1-2; D unclear. There are 12 residues in the CDR3. Trimming stripped 3 bases from V and 7 bases from J, with 9 bases between. From germline, CDR1 is SGHVS and CDR2 FQNEAQ. Here the CDR3 DNA reads TGTGCCAGCAGCTTGCTGGTAACTGGCTACACCTTC. This sequence encodes CASSLLVTGYTF.

This clonotype was seen repeatedly, ten times or more. The genes are TRBV18 and TRBJ2-2; D unresolved. The germline gives CDR1 KGHSH, CDR2 LQKENI. V was cut by 1 base and J by 1 base, with 7 bases left in between. The CDR3 has 15 residues. The CDR3 protein is CASSPRRLNTGELFF. CDR3 nucleotides: TGTGCCAGCTCACCACGGAGACTGAACACCGGGGAGCTGTTTTTT.

In regard to this clonotype: A read error may account for a junction end that differs from germline. The chain has TRBV6-2 or TRBV6-3 and TRBJ1-1; D is undetermined. This CDR3 has 18 amino acids. The germline V gene encodes CDR1 MNHEY and CDR2 SVGEGT. CDR3 in amino acids: CASSQLSRAQEENTDAFF. CDR3 bases: TGTGCCAGCAGCCAGCTCTCCCGGGCCCAGGAAGAGAACACTGACGCTTTCTTT.

There are many counts of this clonotype. V is TRBV10-3 and J is TRBJ1-2; D call uncertain. The V gene's germline CDR1 is ENHRY and CDR2 SYGVKD. CDR3 length: 15 amino acids. V lost 0 bases, J lost 5 bases, and 13 bases lay in between. The DNA for the CDR3 is TGTGCCATCAGTGAGTCTATAACGGCACCTTATGGCTACACCTTC. It is translated as CAISESITAPYGYTF.

The V gene is TRBV15, the J gene TRBJ1-2, with D unclear. CDR1 is LNHNV and CDR2 is YYDKDF in the germline V gene (reference sequence). This CDR3 contains 13 residues. V was trimmed by 5 bases and J by 4 bases, leaving 11 bases between them. In DNA form, the CDR3 reads TGTGCCACCAGCTCTCGGGGAGGCTATGGCTACACCTTC. Its translation: CATSSRGGYGYTF.

This clonotype was detected many times. The chain couples TRBV4-3 to TRBJ2-1; D uncertain. V dropped 0 bases and J dropped 0 bases, with 9 bases sitting between them. The CDR3 contains 16 residues. Germline V gene sequence: CDR1 LGHNA, CDR2 YSLEER. The chain's CDR3 is CASSQDPRSSYNEQFF. CDR3 in DNA: TGCGCCAGCAGCCAAGATCCTAGGAGCTCCTACAATGAGCAGTTCTTC.

The chain combines TRBV27 with TRBJ1-1, with D unclear. Trimming shortened V by 7 bases and J by 4 bases, and 7 bases separated the two germline ends. Per germline, CDR1 MNHEY and CDR2 SMNVEV (reference sequence). The CDR3 sequence is 11 residues long. CDR3: CASKWGTEAFF. The CDR3 DNA is TGTGCCAGCAAATGGGGCACTGAAGCTTTCTTT.

This clonotype was found many times. The CDR3 protein is CASSSGLLYGYTF. Here the CDR3 DNA reads TGTGCCAGCAGTTCAGGGCTCCTCTATGGCTACACCTTC. The V gene is TRBV12-3 or TRBV12-4, the J gene TRBJ1-2; D might be TRBD1 (5 bases). V gave up 4 bases and J gave up 4 bases, with 10 bases separating them. The CDR3 length is 13 residues.

This clonotype was recorded at least ten times. The genes are TRBV7-8 and TRBJ1-6; 10 bases fit TRBD1. The CDR3 covers 16 residues. The germline V gene has CDR1 SGHVS and CDR2 FQNEAQ. V shed 1 base, J shed 8 bases, and the junction held 5 bases outside the gene matches. The CDR3 protein is CASSLGGQGSYSPLHF. Written as DNA, the CDR3 is TGTGCCAGCAGCTTAGGGGGACAGGGGTCTTATTCACCCCTCCACTTT.

The V call is TRBV6-5, the J call TRBJ2-5; 9 nucleotides line up with TRBD2. The CDR3 extends over 14 amino acids. Germline CDR1 and CDR2: MNHEY and SVGAGI. V was pared by 2 bases and J by 4 bases, with 2 bases of the junction left unmatched. In nucleotides, the CDR3 is TGTGCCAGCAGTTACGGGACTAGCATAGAGACCCAGTACTTC. Translation: CASSYGTSIETQYF.

This clonotype has only a few counts. The chain joins TRBV7-9 to TRBJ2-2; D gene uncertain. The CDR3 covers 16 residues. The V gene's germline CDR1 is SEHNR and CDR2 FQNEAQ (reference sequence). V lost 5 bases, J lost 0 bases, and 13 bases lay in between. The CDR3 protein is CASSKDRTTNTGELFF. CDR3 in DNA: TGTGCCAGCAGCAAGGACCGAACGACGAACACCGGGGAGCTGTTTTTT.

This clonotype was counted ten times or more. The CDR3 sequence is CASSLLDISGNTIYF. CDR3 in DNA: TGTGCCAGCAGTTTATTAGACATCTCTGGAAACACCATATATTTT. The chain employs TRBV28 and TRBJ1-3; D remains ambiguous. Trimming removed 1 base from V and 0 bases from J, with 7 bases in between. Looked up from germline, CDR1 is MDHEN and CDR2 is SYDVKM. The CDR3 has 15 residues.

The rearrangement joins TRBV19 to TRBJ1-5; perhaps TRBD1 as D (5 bases). Germline CDR1 LNHDA, CDR2 SQIVND (reference sequence). CDR3 size: 18 residues. V lost 2 bases to trimming and J lost 7 bases, with 24 bases between them. CDR3 coding DNA: TGTGCCAGTAGTATACGGTGGGGGTCGAGGGGCGGAAGACAGCCCCAGCATTTT. This gives the protein CASSIRWGSRGGRQPQHF. The full variable domain, in which reference TRBV19 and TRBJ1-5 provide the parts outside the CDR3, is DGGITQSPKYLFRKEGQNVTLSCEQNLNHDAMYWYRQDPGQGLRLIYYSQIVNDFQKGDIAEGYSVSREKKESFPLTVTSAQKNPTAFYLCASSIRWGSRGGRQPQHFGDGTRLSIL.

This clonotype appeared many times. This chain uses TRBV20-1 with TRBJ2-1, with a tentative D call TRBD1 (6 bases). Germline V CDR1 and CDR2: DFQATT, SNEGSKA (reference sequence). The CDR3 is 12 amino acids. V was clipped by 0 bases and J by 8 bases, with 8 bases between them. The CDR3: CSARDGGYEQFF. DNA for the CDR3: TGCAGTGCTAGAGATGGGGGCTATGAGCAGTTCTTC.

This clonotype showed up many times. V gene TRBV7-9 combines with J gene TRBJ2-2; D uncertain. V lost 5 bases to trimming and J lost 2 bases, with 6 bases between them. CDR1 SEHNR and CDR2 FQNEAQ come from the germline V gene (reference sequence). This CDR3 has 13 amino acids. CDR3 sequence: CASSRLNTGELFF. For the CDR3, the DNA is TGTGCCAGCAGCCGCTTAAACACCGGGGAGCTGTTTTTT. Full variable domain (outside the CDR3, taken from reference TRBV7-9 and TRBJ2-2): DTGVSQNPRHKITKRGQNVTFRCDPISEHNRLYWYRQTLGQGPEFLTYFQNEAQLEKSRLLSDRFSAERPKGSFSTLEIQRTEQGDSAMYLCASSRLNTGELFFGEGSRLTVL.

This clonotype occurred many times. The CDR3 loop is CAISETGAFYEQYF. The CDR3 nucleotides are TGTGCCATCAGTGAGACGGGGGCGTTCTACGAGCAGTACTTC. The V and J genes are TRBV10-3 and TRBJ2-7, with D possibly being TRBD1 or TRBD2 (6 bases each). Germline-derived CDR1 and CDR2 are ENHRY and SYGVKD. The CDR3 is made up of 14 amino acids. Trimming removed 2 bases at V and 3 bases at J, with 11 bases between.

This clonotype was picked up one time. The genes are TRBV6-1 and TRBJ2-4, with TRBD2 matching 9 bases. Near its end, the DNA agrees better with TRBJ2-7, so the J call may be wrong. Germline loops: CDR1 MNHNS, CDR2 SASEGT. The CDR3 sequence is 14 residues long. CDR3 residues: CASSPPSGAYEQYF. The CDR3 DNA reads TGTGCCAGCAGTCCTCCTAGCGGGGCCTACGAGCAGTACTTC.

There are many counts of this clonotype. J is TRBJ2-2 and V is TRBV14; D is possibly TRBD1 (6 bases). Germline lookup yields CDR1 SGHDN and CDR2 FVKESK. This CDR3 has 17 amino acids. Trimming shortened V by 2 bases and J by 2 bases, and 15 bases separated the two germline ends. The CDR3 sequence is CASSQYGQPANTGELFF. CDR3 sequence (DNA): TGTGCCAGCAGCCAATACGGACAGCCCGCTAACACCGGGGAGCTGTTTTTT.

This clonotype has a handful of counts. The rearrangement uses TRBV27 and TRBJ2-2; maybe TRBD2 (6 bases). The CDR3 length is 16 residues. V lost 1 base and J 0 bases, leaving 9 bases between the germline ends. Germline assignment: CDR1 MNHEY and CDR2 SMNVEV (reference sequence). The CDR3, as DNA: TGTGCCAGCAGTTTATTGGGGACTGCGAACACCGGGGAGCTGTTTTTT. Translating gives CASSLLGTANTGELFF.